Included here is one T cell receptor beta chain sequence, with context. Original handling: Scientists estimated how many nucleated cells there were by amplifying reference gene primers. Using immunoSEQ multiplex PCR, the repertoire was profiled, and TCRdb retains in-frame clones only, with some absent. V, J and clone size derive from that table, while D and trimming were established from the DNA sequence. This table holds 250,000 or so clones, roughly 83% found once. Germline V gene sequence: CDR1 SGHNT, CDR2 YYREEE (reference sequence). This CDR3 spans 14 amino acids. The data were taken from a study of blood T cell repertoires in COVID-19. On the study more broadly: Sites across the United States, Italy and Spain contributed samples from acute and convalescent COVID-19. In each case, the material was cDNA or gDNA derived from T cells, B-cell-depleted T cells, or PBMCs.

Sequenced: peripheral blood. J is TRBJ2-1 and V is TRBV5-4, with TRBD2 matching over 8 bases. This TCR was recovered from a man aged 80 or over with acute or convalescent COVID-19. CDR3 residues: CAITSGGSWDEQFF. The CDR3 nucleotides read TGTGCTATCACTTCGGGGGGGTCTTGGGATGAGCAGTTCTTC. Filled out from reference TRBV5-4 and TRBJ2-1, the complete variable domain reads ETGVTQSPTHLIKTRGQQVTLRCSSQSGHNTVSWYQQALGQGPQFIFQYYREEENGRGNFPPRFSGLQFPNYSSELNVNALELDDSALYLCAITSGGSWDEQFFGPGTRLTVL.